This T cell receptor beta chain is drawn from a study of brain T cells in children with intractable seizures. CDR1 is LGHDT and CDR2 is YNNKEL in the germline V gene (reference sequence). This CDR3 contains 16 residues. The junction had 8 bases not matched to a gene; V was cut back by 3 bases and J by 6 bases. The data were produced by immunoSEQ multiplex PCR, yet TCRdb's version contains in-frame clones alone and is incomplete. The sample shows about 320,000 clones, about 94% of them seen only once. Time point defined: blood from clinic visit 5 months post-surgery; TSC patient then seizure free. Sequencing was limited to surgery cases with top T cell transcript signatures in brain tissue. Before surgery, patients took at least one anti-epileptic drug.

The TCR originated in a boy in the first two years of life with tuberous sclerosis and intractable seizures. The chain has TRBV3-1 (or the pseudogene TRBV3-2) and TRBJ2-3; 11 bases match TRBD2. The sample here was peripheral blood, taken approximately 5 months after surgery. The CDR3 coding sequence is TGTGCCAGCAGCCATGGGACTAGCGGTCTACTGGATACGCAGTATTTT. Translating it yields CASSHGTSGLLDTQYF.